The clone carrying this T cell receptor beta chain was seen a handful of times. What it binds is unknown. This entry comes from a study of T cell repertoires in cytomegalovirus infection. Study summary: Used in the study were CMV epitopes, some recently identified and HLA-C-restricted, others well-studied and HLA-B-restricted. Signatures in public TCR beta sequences pointed to both CMV infection and matching HLA type. Study findings and constraints: CMV carriers having the relevant HLA were flagged by cumulative public TCR beta family frequency. What dominated the ex vivo response were HLA-C-restricted CMV-specific TCR beta clonotypes.

Germline CDR1 and CDR2: SEHNR and FQNEAQ (reference sequence). V lost 2 bases, J lost 5 bases, and 8 bases stayed unmatched. The CDR3 extends over 16 amino acids. TCRdb re-analysed the reads in MiXCR, keeping a single row per CDR3 protein. The sample records about 920,000 distinct CDR3 sequences, around 31% being singletons. The sequence was collected from a human donor in good health (CMV status not recorded). Some clones in this sample may be carry-over from other donors' samples. The chain carries TRBV7-9 and TRBJ2-5, with TRBD2 matching over 10 bases. The sequencing used cultured CD8+ T cells from PBMCs, collected from culture after CMV antigen stimulation. DNA for the CDR3: TGTGCCAGCAGCTTATCCAGCGGGGGGGCCTATGAGACCCAGTACTTC. This codes for CASSLSSGGAYETQYF.